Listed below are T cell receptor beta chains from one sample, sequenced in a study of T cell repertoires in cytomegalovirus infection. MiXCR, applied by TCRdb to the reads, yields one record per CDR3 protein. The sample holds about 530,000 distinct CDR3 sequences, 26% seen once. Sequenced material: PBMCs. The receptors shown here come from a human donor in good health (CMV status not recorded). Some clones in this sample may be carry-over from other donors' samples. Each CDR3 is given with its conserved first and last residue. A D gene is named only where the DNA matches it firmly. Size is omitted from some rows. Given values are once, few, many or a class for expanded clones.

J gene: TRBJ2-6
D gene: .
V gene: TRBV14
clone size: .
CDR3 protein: CASSQDYPARQISGANVLTF
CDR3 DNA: TGTGCCAGCAGCCAAGATTACCCGGCTAGGCAGATATCTGGGGCCAACGTCCTGACTTTC

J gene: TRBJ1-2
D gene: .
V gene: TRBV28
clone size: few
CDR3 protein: CASSFPGRGNYGYTF
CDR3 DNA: TGTGCCAGCAGTTTCCCAGGTCGGGGTAACTATGGCTACACCTTC

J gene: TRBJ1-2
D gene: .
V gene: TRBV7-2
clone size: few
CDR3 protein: CASSLNAGVLNYGYTF
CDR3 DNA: TGTGCCAGCAGCTTAAATGCAGGGGTCTTAAACTATGGCTACACCTTC

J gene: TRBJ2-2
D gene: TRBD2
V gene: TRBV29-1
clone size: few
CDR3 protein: CSAELAVNTGELFF
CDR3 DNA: TGCAGCGCCGAACTAGCGGTTAACACCGGGGAGCTGTTTTTT

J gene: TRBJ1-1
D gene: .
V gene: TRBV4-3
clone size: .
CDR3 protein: CASSQGFGSGDTEAFF
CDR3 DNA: TGCGCCAGCAGCCAAGGCTTTGGGAGCGGGGACACTGAAGCTTTCTTT

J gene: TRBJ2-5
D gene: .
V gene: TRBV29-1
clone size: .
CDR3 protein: CSAQSPGAETQYF
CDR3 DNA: TGCAGCGCCCAGTCCCCGGGTGCGGAGACCCAGTACTTC

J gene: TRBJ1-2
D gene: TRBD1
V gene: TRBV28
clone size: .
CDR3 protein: CASSLSPDRAAVYGYTF
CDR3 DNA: TGTGCCAGCAGTTTATCCCCGGACAGGGCCGCCGTCTATGGCTACACCTTC

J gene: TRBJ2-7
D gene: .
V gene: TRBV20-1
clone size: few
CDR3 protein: CSASPLTREQYF
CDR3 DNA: TGCAGTGCTAGCCCGCTCACCCGCGAGCAGTACTTC

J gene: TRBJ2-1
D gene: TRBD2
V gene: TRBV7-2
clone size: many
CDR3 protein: CASSASGSARNEQFF
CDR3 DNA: TGTGCCAGCAGTGCTAGCGGGAGTGCTCGCAATGAGCAGTTCTTC

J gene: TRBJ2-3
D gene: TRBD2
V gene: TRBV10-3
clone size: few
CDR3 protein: CAISEGLAGAETRTDTQYF
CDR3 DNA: TGTGCCATCAGTGAGGGACTAGCGGGAGCGGAAACGAGGACAGATACGCAGTATTTT

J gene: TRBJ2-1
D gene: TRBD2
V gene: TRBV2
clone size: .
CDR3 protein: CASRVTLAGDQVRFF
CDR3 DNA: TGTGCCAGCAGGGTGACTCTAGCGGGAGATCAGGTGCGGTTCTTC

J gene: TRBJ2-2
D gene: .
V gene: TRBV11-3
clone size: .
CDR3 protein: CATEAPNTGELFF
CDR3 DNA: TGTGCCACCGAGGCTCCGAACACCGGGGAGCTGTTTTTT

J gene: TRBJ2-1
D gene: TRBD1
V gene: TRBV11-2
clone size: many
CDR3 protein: CASSGQVGEQFF
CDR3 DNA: TGTGCCAGCAGCGGACAGGTGGGTGAGCAGTTCTTC

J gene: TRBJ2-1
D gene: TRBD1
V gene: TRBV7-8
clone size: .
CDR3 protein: CASSLWYHEGRQGVNEQFF
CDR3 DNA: TGTGCCAGCAGCTTATGGTATCACGAGGGGAGACAGGGGGTCAATGAGCAGTTCTTC

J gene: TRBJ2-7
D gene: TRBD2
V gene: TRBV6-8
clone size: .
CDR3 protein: CASSYGGGRGFGEQYF
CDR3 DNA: TGTGCCAGCAGTTACGGTGGAGGGAGGGGATTTGGAGAGCAGTACTTC

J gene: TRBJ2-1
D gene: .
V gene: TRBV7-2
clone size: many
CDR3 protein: CASSLDGTVYNEQFF
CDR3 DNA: TGTGCCAGCAGCTTAGACGGGACCGTATACAATGAGCAGTTCTTC

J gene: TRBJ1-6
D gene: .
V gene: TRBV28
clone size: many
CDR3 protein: CASTPVQGRSSPLHF
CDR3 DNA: TGTGCCAGCACCCCCGTCCAGGGTCGAAGCTCACCCCTCCACTTT

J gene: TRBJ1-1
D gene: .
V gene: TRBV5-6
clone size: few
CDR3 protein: CASSVGGITEAFF
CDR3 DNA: TGTGCCAGCAGTGTCGGGGGCATCACTGAAGCTTTCTTT

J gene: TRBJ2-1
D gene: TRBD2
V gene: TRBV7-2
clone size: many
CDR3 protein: CASSLQLAGGGEQFF
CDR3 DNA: TGTGCCAGCAGCTTACAACTAGCGGGAGGTGGTGAGCAGTTCTTC

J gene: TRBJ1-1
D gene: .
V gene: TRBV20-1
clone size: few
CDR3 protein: CSARGSEAFF
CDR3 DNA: TGCAGTGCTAGAGGTAGCGAAGCTTTCTTT

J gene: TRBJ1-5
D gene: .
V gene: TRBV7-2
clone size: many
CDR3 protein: CASSLVSGVNQPQHF
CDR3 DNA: TGTGCCAGCAGCTTAGTGTCAGGAGTCAATCAGCCCCAGCATTTT

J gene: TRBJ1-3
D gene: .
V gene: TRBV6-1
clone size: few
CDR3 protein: CASRRATSGNTIYF
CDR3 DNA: TGTGCCAGCAGACGGGCTACTTCTGGAAACACCATATATTTT

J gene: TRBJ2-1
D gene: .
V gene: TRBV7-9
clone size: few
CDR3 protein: CASSLSHEQFF
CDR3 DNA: TGTGCCAGCAGCTTAAGCCATGAGCAGTTCTTC

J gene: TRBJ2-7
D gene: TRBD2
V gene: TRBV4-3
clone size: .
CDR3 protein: CASSQLLANEQYF
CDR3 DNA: TGCGCCAGCAGCCAGTTACTAGCGAACGAGCAGTACTTC

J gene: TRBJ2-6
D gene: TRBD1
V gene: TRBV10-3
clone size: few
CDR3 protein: CAISESDRGLAGANVLTF
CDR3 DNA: TGTGCCATCAGTGAGTCGGACAGGGGGCTGGCTGGGGCCAACGTCCTGACTTTC

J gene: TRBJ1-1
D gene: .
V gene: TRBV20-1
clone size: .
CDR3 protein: CSARETTGEAFF
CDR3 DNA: TGCAGTGCTAGAGAGACGACAGGTGAAGCTTTCTTT

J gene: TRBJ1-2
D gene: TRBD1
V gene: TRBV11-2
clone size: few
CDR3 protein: CASRGEQGAGYGYTF
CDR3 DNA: TGTGCCAGCAGGGGAGAACAGGGGGCAGGCTATGGCTACACCTTC

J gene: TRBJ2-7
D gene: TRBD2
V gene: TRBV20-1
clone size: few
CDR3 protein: CSASQIEGGPPYEQYF
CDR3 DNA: TGCAGTGCTAGCCAAATCGAGGGAGGGCCCCCTTACGAGCAGTACTTC

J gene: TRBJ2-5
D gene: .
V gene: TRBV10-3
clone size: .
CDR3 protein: CAISLNPQETQYF
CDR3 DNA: TGTGCCATCAGTTTGAACCCCCAAGAGACCCAGTACTTC

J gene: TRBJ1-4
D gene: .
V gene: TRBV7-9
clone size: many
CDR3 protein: CASSSNRDATNEKLFF
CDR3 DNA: TGTGCCAGCAGCTCGAACAGGGATGCAACTAATGAAAAACTGTTTTTT

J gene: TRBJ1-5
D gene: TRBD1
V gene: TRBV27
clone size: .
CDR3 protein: CASSSQRGTGLYQPQHF
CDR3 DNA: TGTGCCAGCAGTTCACAGAGAGGGACAGGGCTTTATCAGCCCCAGCATTTT

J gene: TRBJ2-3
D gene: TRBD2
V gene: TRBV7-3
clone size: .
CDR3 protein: CASSLPNSGLAGVEETDTQYF
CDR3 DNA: TGTGCCAGCAGCTTACCCAATTCGGGACTAGCGGGAGTGGAGGAAACAGATACGCAGTATTTT

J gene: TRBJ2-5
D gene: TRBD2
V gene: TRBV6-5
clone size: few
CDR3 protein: CASSTRLAGTQETQYF
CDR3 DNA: TGTGCCAGCTCGACCAGACTAGCGGGGACCCAAGAGACCCAGTACTTC

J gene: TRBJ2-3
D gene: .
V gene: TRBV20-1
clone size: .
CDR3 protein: CSVYPNTDTQYF
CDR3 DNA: TGCAGTGTTTACCCTAACACAGATACGCAGTATTTT

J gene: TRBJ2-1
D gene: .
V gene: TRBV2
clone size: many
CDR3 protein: CASSVGRRTYNEQFF
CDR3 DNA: TGTGCCAGCAGTGTAGGGCGGCGGACATACAATGAGCAGTTCTTC

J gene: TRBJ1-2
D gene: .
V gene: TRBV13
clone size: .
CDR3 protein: CATWKAGEDYGYTF
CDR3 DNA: TGTGCCACATGGAAGGCAGGGGAAGACTATGGCTACACCTTC

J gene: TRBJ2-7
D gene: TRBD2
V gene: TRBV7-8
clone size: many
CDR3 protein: CASSLAGTSAYEQYF
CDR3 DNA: TGTGCCAGCAGCTTAGCCGGGACTAGCGCCTACGAGCAGTACTTC

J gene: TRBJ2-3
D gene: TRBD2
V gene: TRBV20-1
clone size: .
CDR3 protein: CSARDPGLAGERQYF
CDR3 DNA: TGCAGTGCTAGAGATCCGGGACTAGCGGGAGAGAGGCAGTATTTT

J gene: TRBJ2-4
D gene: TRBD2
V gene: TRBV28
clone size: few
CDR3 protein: CASSSGLAGGSIFLAKNIQYF
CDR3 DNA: TGTGCCAGCAGTTCCGGACTAGCGGGAGGTTCGATATTTTTAGCCAAAAACATTCAGTACTTC

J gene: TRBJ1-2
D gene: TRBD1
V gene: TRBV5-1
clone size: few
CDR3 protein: CASSLPSGTGDGYTF
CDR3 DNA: TGCGCCAGCAGCTTGCCGTCGGGGACAGGGGATGGCTACACCTTC

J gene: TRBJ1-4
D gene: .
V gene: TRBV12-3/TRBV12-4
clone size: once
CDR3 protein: CASSLLQGGEKLFF
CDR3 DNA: TGTGCCAGCAGTTTGTTACAGGGTGGTGAAAAACTGTTTTTT

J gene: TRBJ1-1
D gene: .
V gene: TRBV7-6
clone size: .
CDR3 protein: CASSFNRRSTEAFF
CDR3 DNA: TGTGCCAGCAGCTTCAACAGACGAAGCACTGAAGCTTTCTTT

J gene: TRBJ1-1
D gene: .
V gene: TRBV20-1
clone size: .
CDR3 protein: CSARVAGRRGTEAFF
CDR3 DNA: TGCAGTGCTAGAGTCGCAGGGAGGAGAGGGACTGAAGCTTTCTTT

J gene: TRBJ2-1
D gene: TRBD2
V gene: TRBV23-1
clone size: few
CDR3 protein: CASSQWGGTSGSLYNEQFF
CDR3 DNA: TGCGCCAGCAGTCAATGGGGCGGGACTAGCGGGAGTCTCTACAATGAGCAGTTCTTC

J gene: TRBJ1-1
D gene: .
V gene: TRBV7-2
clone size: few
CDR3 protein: CASSAESSGPEAFF
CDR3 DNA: TGTGCCAGCAGCGCGGAATCGTCCGGGCCTGAAGCTTTCTTT

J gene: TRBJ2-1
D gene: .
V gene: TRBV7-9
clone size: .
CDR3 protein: CASSPRGRQEQFF
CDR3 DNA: TGTGCCAGCAGCCCGCGGGGGCGGCAAGAGCAGTTCTTC

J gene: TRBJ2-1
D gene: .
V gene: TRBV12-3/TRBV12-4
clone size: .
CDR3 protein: CASSALEGGEQFF
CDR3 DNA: TGTGCCAGCAGCGCTTTAGAGGGTGGCGAGCAGTTCTTC

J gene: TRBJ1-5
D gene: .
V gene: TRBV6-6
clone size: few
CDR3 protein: CASSYTRIDSNQPQHF
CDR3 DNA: TGTGCCAGCAGTTATACCCGGATAGATAGCAATCAGCCCCAGCATTTT

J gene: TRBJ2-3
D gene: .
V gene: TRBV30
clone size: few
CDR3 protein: CAWNRRNTDTQYF
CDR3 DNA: TGTGCCTGGAACCGACGGAACACAGATACGCAGTATTTT

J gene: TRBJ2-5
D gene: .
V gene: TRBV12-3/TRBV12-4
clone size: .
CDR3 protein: CASSSVLETQYF
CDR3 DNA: TGTGCCAGCAGTTCTGTTTTGGAGACCCAGTACTTC

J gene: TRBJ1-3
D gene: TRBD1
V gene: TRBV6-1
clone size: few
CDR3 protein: CASSEGTGTSGNTIYF
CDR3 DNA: TGTGCCAGCAGTGAAGGGACAGGGACCTCTGGAAACACCATATATTTT

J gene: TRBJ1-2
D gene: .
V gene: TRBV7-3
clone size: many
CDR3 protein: CASSLALDYGYTF
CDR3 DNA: TGTGCCAGCAGCTTAGCCCTTGATTATGGCTACACCTTC

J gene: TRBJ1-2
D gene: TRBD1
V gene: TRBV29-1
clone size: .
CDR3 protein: CSVGGQEGYGYTF
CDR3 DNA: TGCAGCGTGGGGGGACAGGAGGGCTATGGCTACACCTTC

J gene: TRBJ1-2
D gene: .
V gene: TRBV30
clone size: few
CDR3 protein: CAWSLWEDGYTF
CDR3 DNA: TGTGCCTGGAGTTTGTGGGAGGATGGCTACACCTTC

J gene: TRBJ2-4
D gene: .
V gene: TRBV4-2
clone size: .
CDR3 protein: CASSQERGANIQYF
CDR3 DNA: TGTGCCAGCAGCCAAGAACGGGGAGCAAACATTCAGTACTTC

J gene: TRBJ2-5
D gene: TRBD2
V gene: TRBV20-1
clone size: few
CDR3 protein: CSARGPGGIQETQYF
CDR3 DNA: TGCAGTGCTAGAGGTCCCGGGGGGATCCAAGAGACCCAGTACTTC

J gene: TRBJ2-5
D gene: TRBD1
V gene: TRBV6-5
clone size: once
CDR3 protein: CASSRPGTGGGPEYF
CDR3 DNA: TGTGCCAGCAGTCGACCCGGAACAGGGGGCGGTCCGGAGTACTTC

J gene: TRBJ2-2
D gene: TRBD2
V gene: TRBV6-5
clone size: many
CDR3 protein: CASSYSGLAGAWYTGELFF
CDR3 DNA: TGTGCCAGCAGTTACTCGGGACTAGCGGGAGCCTGGTACACCGGGGAGCTGTTTTTT